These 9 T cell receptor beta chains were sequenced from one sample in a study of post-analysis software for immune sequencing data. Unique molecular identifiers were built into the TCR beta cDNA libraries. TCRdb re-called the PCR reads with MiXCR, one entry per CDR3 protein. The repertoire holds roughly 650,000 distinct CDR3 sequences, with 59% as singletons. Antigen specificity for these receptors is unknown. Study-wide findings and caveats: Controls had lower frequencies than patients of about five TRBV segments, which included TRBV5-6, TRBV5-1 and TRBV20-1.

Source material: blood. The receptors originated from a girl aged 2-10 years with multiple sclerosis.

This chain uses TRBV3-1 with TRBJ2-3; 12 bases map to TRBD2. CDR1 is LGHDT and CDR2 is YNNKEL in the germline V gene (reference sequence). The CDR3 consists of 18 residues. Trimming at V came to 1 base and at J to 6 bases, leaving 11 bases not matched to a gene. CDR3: CASSQGAKRLAGVDTQYF. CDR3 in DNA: TGTGCCAGCAGCCAAGGAGCCAAACGACTAGCGGGAGTGGATACGCAGTATTTT.

CDR3 DNA: TGCGCCAGCAGCTTTAGCGGGAGCGCCTACAATGAGCAGTTCTTC. Protein: CASSFSGSAYNEQFF. The chain combines TRBV5-1 with TRBJ2-1; 9 nucleotides align to TRBD2. This CDR3 contains 15 residues. The J segment lost 2 bases and the V segment lost 2 bases, leaving 2 bases of the junction unmatched. Germline V gene sequence: CDR1 SGHRS, CDR2 YFSETQ.

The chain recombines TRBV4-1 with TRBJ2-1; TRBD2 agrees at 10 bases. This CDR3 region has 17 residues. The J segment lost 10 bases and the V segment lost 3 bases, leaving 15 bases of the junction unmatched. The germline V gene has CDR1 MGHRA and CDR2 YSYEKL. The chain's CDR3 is CASSHPFRLAGDKEQFF. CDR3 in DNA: TGCGCCAGCAGCCACCCCTTTCGGCTAGCGGGGGATAAAGAGCAGTTCTTC.

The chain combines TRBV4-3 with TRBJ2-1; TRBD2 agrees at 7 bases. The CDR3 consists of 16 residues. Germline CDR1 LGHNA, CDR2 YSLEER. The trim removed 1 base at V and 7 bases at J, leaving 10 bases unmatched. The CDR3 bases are TGCGCCAGCAGCCAAGTCGGGGAGGGCAGAGGGAATGAGCAGTTCTTC. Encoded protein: CASSQVGEGRGNEQFF.

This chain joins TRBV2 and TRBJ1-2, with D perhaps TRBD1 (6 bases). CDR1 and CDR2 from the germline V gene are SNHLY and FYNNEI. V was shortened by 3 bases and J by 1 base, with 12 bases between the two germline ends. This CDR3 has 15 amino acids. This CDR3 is CASSDGGPVNYGYTF. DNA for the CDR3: TGTGCCAGCAGTGACGGGGGCCCCGTTAACTATGGCTACACCTTC.

CDR3 nucleotide sequence: TGTGCCAGCAGCCAAGTGGGGACACAAACGCAGTATTTT. Translation gives CASSQVGTQTQYF. The V call is TRBV14, the J call TRBJ2-3, with a weak D call TRBD1 (6 bases). The CDR3 has 13 residues. V was cut by 1 base and J by 9 bases, with 11 bases left in between. Germline CDR1 and CDR2: SGHDN and FVKESK.

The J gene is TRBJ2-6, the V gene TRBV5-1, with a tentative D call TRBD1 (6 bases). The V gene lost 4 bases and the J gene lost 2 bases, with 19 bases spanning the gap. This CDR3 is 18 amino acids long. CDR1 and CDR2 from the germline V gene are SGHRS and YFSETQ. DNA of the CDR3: TGCGCCAGCAGCCTTTTTAATGTCAGGGGAACTGGGGCCAACGTCCTGACTTTC. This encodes CASSLFNVRGTGANVLTF.

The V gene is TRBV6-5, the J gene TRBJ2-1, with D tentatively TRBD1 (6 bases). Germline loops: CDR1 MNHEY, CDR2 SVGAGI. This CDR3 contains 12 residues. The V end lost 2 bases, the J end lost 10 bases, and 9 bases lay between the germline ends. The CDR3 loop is CASSYRGQEQFF. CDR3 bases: TGTGCCAGCAGTTACCGCGGACAGGAGCAGTTCTTC.

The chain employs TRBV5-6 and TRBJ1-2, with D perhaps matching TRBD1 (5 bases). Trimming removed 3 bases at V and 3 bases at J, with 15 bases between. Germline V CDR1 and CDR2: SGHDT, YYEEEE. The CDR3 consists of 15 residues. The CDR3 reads CASSSSRVGDYGYTF. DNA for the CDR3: TGTGCCAGCAGCTCAAGCAGGGTGGGAGACTATGGCTACACCTTC.